The 30 T cell receptor beta chains given below trace back to one sample, sequenced in a study of CD8+CD57+ T cells in acquired aplastic anemia. CD8+CD57+ cell expansion had been shown by flow cytometry in patients chosen for sequencing. Genomic DNA served as template for TCR beta VDJ and CDR3 profiling. TCRdb passed the reads through MiXCR, listing each CDR3 protein once. Of approximately 190,000 distinct CDR3 sequences listed, around half were seen once; the top ten hold about 8.8%. Sequencing was carried out using sorted CD4+, CD8+, or CD8+CD57+ T cells (not recorded which) from PBMCs. The source is a human donor with aplastic anemia.

This clonotype was seen ten or more times. The chain recombines TRBV9 with TRBJ2-7, with 11 bases matching TRBD2. The germline V gene encodes CDR1 SGDLS and CDR2 YYNGEE. The CDR3 spans 14 residues. V gave up 4 bases and J gave up 2 bases; unmatched junction bases: 2. The CDR3 bases are TGTGCCAGCAGCCGACTAGCGGGACCCTACGAGCAGTACTTC. Its translation is CASSRLAGPYEQYF.

The sample holds many counts of this clonotype. The chain uses TRBV6-5 and TRBJ1-5; 7 bases agree with TRBD1. V lost 0 bases, J lost 7 bases, and 3 bases stayed unmatched. The germline CDR1 and CDR2 sequences are MNHEY and SVGAGI. The CDR3 is made up of 14 amino acids. The CDR3: CASSYSDRAQPQHF. The CDR3 DNA reads as TGTGCCAGCAGTTACTCCGACAGGGCCCAGCCCCAGCATTTT.

This clonotype occurred a few times. V gene TRBV29-1 combines with J gene TRBJ2-1; 7 nucleotides line up with TRBD1. This CDR3 spans 15 amino acids. CDR1 is SQVTM, CDR2 ANQGSEA, per germline. Unmatched junction bases numbered 9, after V lost 3 bases and J lost 4 bases. CDR3 sequence: CSVEGYADRYNEQFF. Here the CDR3 DNA reads TGCAGCGTTGAGGGGTACGCGGACAGGTACAATGAGCAGTTCTTC.

This clonotype has at least ten counts. The J gene is TRBJ2-1, the V gene TRBV6-2 or TRBV6-3; TRBD2 agrees at 11 bases. After removal of 6 bases from V and 10 bases from J, the junction contained 8 bases not matched to a gene. CDR3 length: 14 amino acids. Germline CDR1 is MNHEY and CDR2 is SVGEGT. CDR3 residues: CASRFSGRAGEQFF. CDR3 bases: TGTGCCAGCAGATTTAGCGGGAGGGCAGGGGAGCAGTTCTTC.

This clonotype showed up just a few times. The CDR3 nucleotides read TGTGCCAGCAGTGAACTGGACACCAACTATGGCTACACCTTC. Its translation is CASSELDTNYGYTF. The genes are TRBV2 and TRBJ1-2; D might be TRBD1 (5 bases). The CDR3 consists of 14 residues. Trimming shortened V by 2 bases and J by 2 bases, and 9 bases separated the two germline ends. Germline loops: CDR1 SNHLY, CDR2 FYNNEI.

The chain has TRBV7-7 and TRBJ2-3, with 11 bases identical to TRBD2. CDR1 SSHAT and CDR2 FNYEAQ come from the germline V gene (reference sequence). This CDR3 comprises 15 residues. V was pared by 2 bases and J by 4 bases, with 2 bases of the junction left unmatched. CDR3 sequence reads: CASSLLAGGADTQYF. The CDR3 DNA reads TGTGCCAGCAGCTTATTAGCGGGAGGGGCAGATACGCAGTATTTT.

This clonotype was seen just once. The rearrangement links TRBV19 to TRBJ1-1; weak D call: TRBD1 (5 bases). The CDR3 consists of 13 residues. V was cut by 5 bases and J by 7 bases, with 14 bases left in between. Germline V gene sequence: CDR1 LNHDA, CDR2 SQIVND (reference sequence). The CDR3 DNA is TGTGCCAGTAGTCCGTGGGGGTCGCATGAAGCTTTCTTT. Encoded protein: CASSPWGSHEAFF.

In this sample, this clonotype turned up many times. The genes are TRBV5-1 and TRBJ1-6; D unresolved. The CDR3 is made up of 14 amino acids. CDR1 and CDR2 (germline): SGHRS, YFSETQ. The V end lost 5 bases, the J end lost 11 bases, and 17 bases lay between the germline ends. The CDR3 here is CASRRAGITTPLHF. For the CDR3, the DNA is TGCGCCAGCAGAAGGGCAGGCATAACAACACCCCTCCACTTT.

This clonotype was seen a few times. The chain has TRBV2 and TRBJ2-7, with D perhaps TRBD2 (6 bases). V lost 5 bases to trimming and J lost 2 bases, with 10 bases between them. The CDR3 sequence is 13 residues long. Germline CDR1 SNHLY, CDR2 FYNNEI. The CDR3 coding sequence is TGTGCCAGCAGTAGCGGGTCCCCCTACGAGCAGTACTTC. Translation: CASSSGSPYEQYF.

V is TRBV19 and J is TRBJ1-1; TRBD1 is a possible D gene (5 bases). The germline CDR1 and CDR2 sequences are LNHDA and SQIVND (reference sequence). V was shortened by 6 bases and J by 5 bases, with 10 bases between the two germline ends. The CDR3 loop spans 12 amino acids. The CDR3 spells CASRMGGTEAFF. The CDR3 DNA follows: TGTGCCAGTAGAATGGGGGGGACTGAAGCTTTCTTT.

The CDR3 nucleotides are TGTGCCATCAGTTCGGGGACAGGGGCCTATGGCTACACCTTC. Translated, it gives CAISSGTGAYGYTF. This chain connects TRBV10-3 to TRBJ1-2, with TRBD1 identical over 10 bases. The CDR3 is 14 residues long. Germline CDR1 ENHRY, CDR2 SYGVKD. Unmatched junction bases numbered 4, after V lost 5 bases and J lost 4 bases.

Ten or more counts support this clonotype. The chain joins TRBV7-9 to TRBJ1-1, with TRBD1 identical over 7 bases. This CDR3 has 14 residues. The germline CDR1 and CDR2 sequences are SEHNR and FQNEAQ (reference sequence). Unmatched junction bases numbered 3, after V lost 4 bases and J lost 1 base. The CDR3 here is CASSSNRGNTEAFF. CDR3 DNA sequence: TGTGCCAGCAGCTCTAACAGGGGGAACACTGAAGCTTTCTTT.

This clonotype came up a few times. This sequence joins TRBV10-3 and TRBJ2-5; D may be TRBD1 or TRBD2 (5 bases each). The CDR3 runs 17 residues. The V gene's germline CDR1 is ENHRY and CDR2 SYGVKD. Trimming pared 0 bases from V and 3 bases from J, leaving 17 bases between. The CDR3 DNA reads TGTGCCATCAGTGAGTCGAGAGTCGGGGCAGAAAAAGAGACCCAGTACTTC. Protein sequence: CAISESRVGAEKETQYF.

The rearrangement uses TRBV2 and TRBJ1-5; tentative D call: TRBD1 (5 bases). Germline CDR1 reads SNHLY; CDR2 reads FYNNEI. V was shortened by 6 bases and J by 3 bases, with 18 bases between the two germline ends. This CDR3 region has 16 residues. The CDR3 DNA reads TGTGCCAGCAGGGTGACAGAGGGCGACGCCAATCAGCCCCAGCATTTT. Translation gives CASRVTEGDANQPQHF.

This clonotype was counted many times. The V gene is TRBV12-3 or TRBV12-4, the J gene TRBJ1-2; D is unclear. Trimming stripped 6 bases from V and 5 bases from J, with 13 bases between. This CDR3 spans 13 amino acids. The CDR3 coding sequence is TGTGCCAGCAGCCTTCAAGAAGTGTATGGCTACACCTTC. Translating gives CASSLQEVYGYTF.

The J gene is TRBJ1-1, the V gene TRBV30; the D is unclear. In germline, CDR1 is GTSNPN, CDR2 SVGIG (reference sequence). V dropped 5 bases and J dropped 1 base, with 8 bases sitting between them. The CDR3 length is 12 residues. The chain's CDR3 is CAWSQANTEAFF. The CDR3 nucleotides read TGTGCCTGGTCGCAGGCGAACACTGAAGCTTTCTTT. Full variable domain (outside the CDR3, taken from reference TRBV30 and TRBJ1-1): SQTIHQWPATLVQPVGSPLSLECTVEGTSNPNLYWYRQAAGRGLQLLFYSVGIGQISSEVPQNLSASRPQDRQFILSSKKLLLSDSGFYLCAWSQANTEAFFGQGTRLTVV.

V and J are TRBV10-3 and TRBJ2-7; D is possibly TRBD1 (6 bases). V was trimmed by 2 bases and J by 10 bases, leaving 12 bases between them. The CDR3 is 12 residues long. CDR1 is ENHRY and CDR2 is SYGVKD in the germline V gene. This CDR3 is CAISEPRTVQYF. The CDR3 nucleotides are TGTGCCATCAGTGAGCCAAGGACAGTACAGTACTTC.

This clonotype was picked up many times. This sequence joins TRBV24-1 and TRBJ2-1; 7 nucleotides align to TRBD2. Losses at the gene ends were 9 bases for V and 2 bases for J; bases not matched to a gene: 9. The germline CDR1 and CDR2 sequences are KGHDR and SFDVKD. This CDR3 comprises 15 residues. CDR3 in DNA: TGTGCCACCGGGGGGGGGGGAGGTACCTACAATGAGCAGTTCTTC. It specifies CATGGGGGTYNEQFF.

This clonotype was recorded at least ten times. This rearrangement joins TRBV7-3 to TRBJ2-1; 13 bases are shared with TRBD2. The CDR3 spans 14 residues. Germline V gene lookup returns CDR1 SGHTA and CDR2 FQGTGA. V dropped 5 bases and J dropped 9; count of bases not matched to a gene: 4. CDR3 sequence (DNA): TGTGCCAGCAGCGCTACTAGCGGGAGGGTTGAGCAGTTCTTC. Amino acid sequence: CASSATSGRVEQFF.

CDR3 region: CSARRPGQGGPSETQYF. Written as DNA, the CDR3 is TGCAGTGCTAGAAGACCGGGACAGGGGGGACCATCGGAGACCCAGTACTTC. The V call is TRBV20-1, the J call TRBJ2-5, with TRBD1 identical over 11 bases. V trimming: 2 bases; J trimming: 5 bases; junction bases outside the gene matches: 13. The CDR3 contains 17 residues. Germline CDR1 DFQATT, CDR2 SNEGSKA (reference sequence).

The chain couples TRBV11-2 to TRBJ1-5, with D possibly TRBD1 on 6 matching bases. CDR1 is SGHAT and CDR2 is FQNNGV in the germline V gene. V gave up 2 bases and J gave up 7 bases, with 18 bases separating them. The CDR3 covers 16 residues. CDR3 in amino acids: CASSLRGGAVNQPQHF. The CDR3 DNA is TGTGCCAGCAGCTTACGGGGGGGGGCGGTTAACCAGCCCCAGCATTTT.

The V and J genes are TRBV7-8 and TRBJ2-1; 8 bases fit TRBD2. V trimming: 8 bases; J trimming: 5 bases; junction bases outside the gene matches: 14. CDR3 size: 16 residues. Germline V gene data show CDR1 as SGHVS and CDR2 as FQNEAQ. CDR3 in DNA: TGTGCCAGCCGGGACCGGCGGCGGGGGGTAGACAATGAGCAGTTCTTC. It translates to CASRDRRRGVDNEQFF.

This sequence joins TRBV7-2 and TRBJ2-5; a weak D match, TRBD1 (5 bases). The CDR3 is 14 residues long. Germline assignment: CDR1 SGHTA and CDR2 FQGNSA. The V end lost 5 bases, the J end lost 5 bases, and 15 bases lay between the germline ends. Here the CDR3 DNA reads TGTGCCAGCAGCGAAATGGTGGGGCTGGAGACCCAGTACTTC. Protein product: CASSEMVGLETQYF. The full variable domain, rest sourced from reference TRBV7-2 and TRBJ2-5, is GAGVSQSPSNKVTEKGKDVELRCDPISGHTALYWYRQSLGQGLEFLIYFQGNSAPDKSGLPSDRFSAERTGGSVSTLTIQRTQQEDSAVYLCASSEMVGLETQYFGPGTRLLVL.

The genes are TRBV11-2 and TRBJ2-2; a possible D gene is TRBD1 (6 bases). Germline-derived CDR1 and CDR2 are SGHAT and FQNNGV. The ends were cut back, 1 base at V and 1 base at J, with 10 bases in the middle. CDR3 size: 16 residues. The CDR3 DNA is TGTGCCAGCAGCTTAGTAGGGGGAATGAACACCGGGGAGCTGTTTTTT. Residues: CASSLVGGMNTGELFF.

This clonotype has a single count. This rearrangement joins TRBV20-1 to TRBJ2-1, with 8 nucleotides matching TRBD2. Trimming at V came to 0 bases and at J to 7 bases, leaving 5 bases not matched to a gene. Germline values: CDR1 DFQATT, CDR2 SNEGSKA (reference sequence). This CDR3 has 14 residues. The CDR3 sequence is CSAREPGLGNEQFF. CDR3 sequence (DNA): TGCAGTGCTAGAGAACCGGGACTAGGGAATGAGCAGTTCTTC.

At least ten counts were recorded for this clonotype. The rearrangement links TRBV7-3 to TRBJ2-3, with TRBD1 as a possible D gene (6 bases). V dropped 0 bases and J dropped 5 bases, with 12 bases sitting between them. The CDR3 extends over 15 amino acids. CDR1 and CDR2 (germline): SGHTA, FQGTGA. The CDR3 coding sequence is TGTGCCAGCAGCTTAACGGGGGCCTTGGGAGATACGCAGTATTTT. It yields the protein CASSLTGALGDTQYF.

V and J are TRBV2 and TRBJ2-3; TRBD2 aligns across 11 bases. The CDR3 runs 14 residues. Germline V gene sequence: CDR1 SNHLY, CDR2 FYNNEI. V lost 8 bases and J lost 4; bases outside the gene matches: 5. In DNA, the CDR3 is TGTGCCAGCGAAGCTAGCGGGGGGTCAGATACGCAGTATTTT. Residues: CASEASGGSDTQYF.

This clonotype is termed medium-sized (0.01 to 0.1%). The CDR3 ends on some other residue instead of the conserved phenylalanine or tryptophan, so this is likely a read error. The limits of the CDR3 on the DNA are not certain, so only TCRdb's listed CDR3 is given. The rearrangement uses TRBV7-3 and TRBJ2-2. CDR1 SGHTA and CDR2 FQGTGA come from the germline V gene. The CDR3 extends over 9 residues, inclusive of both ends. The CDR3: CASRLPEAT.

V gene TRBV14 combines with J gene TRBJ1-6; D is undetermined. Germline V gene lookup returns CDR1 SGHDN and CDR2 FVKESK. This CDR3 spans 13 amino acids. Trimming took off 0 bases at V and 9 bases at J, with 6 bases between the two ends. The CDR3 DNA sequence: TGTGCCAGCAGCCAAGATGGGTCTTCACCCCTCCACTTT. This translates into CASSQDGSSPLHF.

This chain links TRBV19 with TRBJ2-7; tentatively, D is TRBD1 (6 bases). Trimming shortened V by 3 bases and J by 2 bases, and 8 bases separated the two germline ends. Germline CDR1 and CDR2: LNHDA and SQIVND (reference sequence). The CDR3 spans 13 residues. The CDR3 bases are TGTGCCAGTAGTATCCGGGACACCTACGAGCAGTACTTC. As protein: CASSIRDTYEQYF.